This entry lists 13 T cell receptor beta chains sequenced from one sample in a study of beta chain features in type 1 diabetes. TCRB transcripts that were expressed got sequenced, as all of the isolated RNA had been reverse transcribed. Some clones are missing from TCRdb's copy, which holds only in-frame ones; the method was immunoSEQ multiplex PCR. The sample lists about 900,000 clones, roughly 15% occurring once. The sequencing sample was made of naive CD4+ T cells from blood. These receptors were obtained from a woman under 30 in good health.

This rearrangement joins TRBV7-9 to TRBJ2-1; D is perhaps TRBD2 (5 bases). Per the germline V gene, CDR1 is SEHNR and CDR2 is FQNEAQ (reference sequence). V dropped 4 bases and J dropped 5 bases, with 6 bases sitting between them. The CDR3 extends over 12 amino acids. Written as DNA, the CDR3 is TGTGCCAGCAGCTCGGGGAACAATGAGCAGTTCTTC. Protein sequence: CASSSGNNEQFF.

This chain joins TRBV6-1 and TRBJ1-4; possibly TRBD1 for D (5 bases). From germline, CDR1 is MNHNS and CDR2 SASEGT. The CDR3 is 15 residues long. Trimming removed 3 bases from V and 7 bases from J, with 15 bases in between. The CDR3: CASSDPGRASEKLFF. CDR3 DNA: TGTGCCAGCAGTGATCCGGGGCGAGCGAGTGAAAAACTGTTTTTT.

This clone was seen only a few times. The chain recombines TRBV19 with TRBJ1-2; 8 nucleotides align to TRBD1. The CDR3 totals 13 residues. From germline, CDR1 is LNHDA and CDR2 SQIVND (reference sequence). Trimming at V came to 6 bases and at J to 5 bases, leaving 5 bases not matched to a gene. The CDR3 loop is CASRDRDRYGYTF. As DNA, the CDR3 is TGTGCCAGTAGGGACCGGGACAGGTATGGCTACACCTTC.

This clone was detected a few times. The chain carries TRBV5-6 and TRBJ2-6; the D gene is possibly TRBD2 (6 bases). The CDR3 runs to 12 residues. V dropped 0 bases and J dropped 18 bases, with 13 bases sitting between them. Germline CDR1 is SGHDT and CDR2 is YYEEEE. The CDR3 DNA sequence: TGTGCCAGCAGCTTGGCCTTGGAGGGAGCGACTTTC. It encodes CASSLALEGATF.

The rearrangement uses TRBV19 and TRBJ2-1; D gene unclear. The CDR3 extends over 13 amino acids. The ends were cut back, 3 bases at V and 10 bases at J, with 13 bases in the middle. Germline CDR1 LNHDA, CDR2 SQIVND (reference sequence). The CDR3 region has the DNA TGTGCCAGTAGTATTACCGAGAACGAGGAGCAGTTCTTC. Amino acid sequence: CASSITENEEQFF.

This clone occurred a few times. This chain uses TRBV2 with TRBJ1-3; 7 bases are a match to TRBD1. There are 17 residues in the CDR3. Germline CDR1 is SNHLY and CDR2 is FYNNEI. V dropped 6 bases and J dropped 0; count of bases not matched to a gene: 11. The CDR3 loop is CASRQDRTRFSGNTIYF. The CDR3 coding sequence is TGTGCCAGCAGGCAGGACAGGACAAGGTTCTCTGGAAACACCATATATTTT.

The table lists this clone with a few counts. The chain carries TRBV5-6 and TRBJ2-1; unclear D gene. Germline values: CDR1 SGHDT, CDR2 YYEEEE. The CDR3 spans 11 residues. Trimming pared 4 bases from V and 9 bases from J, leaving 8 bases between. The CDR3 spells CASSIVREQFF. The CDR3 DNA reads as TGTGCCAGCAGCATCGTACGTGAGCAGTTCTTC.

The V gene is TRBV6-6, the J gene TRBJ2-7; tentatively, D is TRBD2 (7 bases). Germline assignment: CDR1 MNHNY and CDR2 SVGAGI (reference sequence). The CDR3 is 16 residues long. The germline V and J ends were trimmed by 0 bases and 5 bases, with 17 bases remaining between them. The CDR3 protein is CASSYSGGGGADEQYF. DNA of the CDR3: TGTGCCAGCAGTTACTCAGGCGGTGGGGGGGCGGACGAGCAGTACTTC.

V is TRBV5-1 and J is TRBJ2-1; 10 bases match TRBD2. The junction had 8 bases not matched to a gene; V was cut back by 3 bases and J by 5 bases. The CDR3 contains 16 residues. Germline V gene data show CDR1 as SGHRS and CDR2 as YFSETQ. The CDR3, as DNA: TGCGCCAGCAGCTCGCCACTAGCGGGGTTAAACAATGAGCAGTTCTTC. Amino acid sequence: CASSSPLAGLNNEQFF.

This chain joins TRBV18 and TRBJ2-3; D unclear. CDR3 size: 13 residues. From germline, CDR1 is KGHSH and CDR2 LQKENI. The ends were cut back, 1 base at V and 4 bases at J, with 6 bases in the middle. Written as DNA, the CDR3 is TGTGCCAGCTCACCACTGTCCGCAGATACGCAGTATTTT. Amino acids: CASSPLSADTQYF. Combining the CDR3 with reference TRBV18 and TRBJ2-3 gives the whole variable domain NAGVMQNPRHLVRRRGQEARLRCSPMKGHSHVYWYRQLPEEGLKFMVYLQKENIIDESGMPKERFSAEFPKEGPSILRIQQVVRGDSAAYFCASSPLSADTQYFGPGTRLTVL.

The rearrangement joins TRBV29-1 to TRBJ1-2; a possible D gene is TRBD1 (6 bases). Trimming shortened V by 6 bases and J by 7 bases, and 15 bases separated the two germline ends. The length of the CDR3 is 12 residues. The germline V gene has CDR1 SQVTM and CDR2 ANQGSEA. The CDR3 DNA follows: TGCAGCGTCGCAGTGGACAGCCGTGGCTACACCTTC. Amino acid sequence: CSVAVDSRGYTF.

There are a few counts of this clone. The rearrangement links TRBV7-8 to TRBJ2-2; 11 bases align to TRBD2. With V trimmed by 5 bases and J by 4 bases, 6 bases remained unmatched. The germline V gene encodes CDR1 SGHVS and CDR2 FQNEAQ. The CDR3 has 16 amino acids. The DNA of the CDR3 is TGTGCCAGCAGCCGTAGCGGGAGGGCCGGCACCGGGGAGCTGTTTTTT. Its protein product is CASSRSGRAGTGELFF. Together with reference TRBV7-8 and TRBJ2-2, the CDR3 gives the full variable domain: GAGVSQSPRYKVAKRGQDVALRCDPISGHVSLFWYQQALGQGPEFLTYFQNEAQLDKSGLPSDRFFAERPEGSVSTLKIQRTQQEDSAVYLCASSRSGRAGTGELFFGEGSRLTVL.

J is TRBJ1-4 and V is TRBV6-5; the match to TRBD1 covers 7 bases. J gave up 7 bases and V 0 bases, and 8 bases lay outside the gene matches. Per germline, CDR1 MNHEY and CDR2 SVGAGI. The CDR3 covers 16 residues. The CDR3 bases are TGTGCCAGCAGTTACTCGGCAGGGGGTCTTGGTGAAAAACTGTTTTTT. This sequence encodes CASSYSAGGLGEKLFF.